This TCR beta chain was recovered during a study of blood T cell repertoires in COVID-19. Assay: immunoSEQ multiplex PCR; the TCRdb copy retains only in-frame clones and omits some. The data show 180,000 or so clones, approximately 85% seen once. The sample consisted of PBMCs or T cells enriched from blood (not recorded which). The receptor comes from a man aged 35-49 years who had recovered from COVID-19.

The CDR3 bases are TGTGCCAGCAGCGTTTATACTAGCGGGAGCACCCCCGGGGAGCTGTTTTTT. The encoded protein is CASSVYTSGSTPGELFF. The chain uses TRBV9 and TRBJ2-2; 11 bases map to TRBD2. CDR3 length: 17 residues. V was clipped by 2 bases and J by 6 bases; unmatched bases: 9. Germline V gene data show CDR1 as SGDLS and CDR2 as YYNGEE.